This T cell receptor (beta chain) was identified in a study of T cell changes during pregnancy in multiple sclerosis. Germline CDR1 and CDR2: GTSNPN and SVGIG (reference sequence). The CDR3 covers 18 residues. V was clipped by 2 bases and J by 9 bases; unmatched bases: 13. Repertoires were generated with immunoSEQ multiplex PCR, while TCRdb's copy carries only in-frame clones and drops some. The table includes 72,000 or so clones, approximately 93% detected once. This clonotype was sampled from a female donor with multiple sclerosis, enrolled in a pregnancy study. Specimen: peripheral blood, collected in the second trimester of pregnancy. The chain combines TRBV30 with TRBJ2-1; 16 bases agree with TRBD2. The CDR3 bases are TGTGCCTGGAGTCTAAAGACCGGGACTAGCGGGGGGGCCCGTGAGCAGTTCTTC. This translates into CAWSLKTGTSGGAREQFF.